What follows is one T cell receptor beta chain and its context. The same CDR3 can be traced to other DNA sequences in this sample. The data were produced by immunoSEQ multiplex PCR, yet TCRdb's version contains in-frame clones alone and is incomplete. The repertoire consists of about 52,000 clones, with 85% to 95% occurring once and the leading ten covering about 2.4%. The germline V gene encodes CDR1 SEHNR and CDR2 FQNEAQ (reference sequence). The V and J ends lost 6 bases and 2 bases, in that order; junction bases with no gene match: 7. CDR3 size: 15 residues. The source of the sample is a study of control samples from healthy donors and cancer patients.

Sequencing was performed on blood. The clonotype was recovered from a man in his thirties or forties in good health. The chain joins TRBV7-9 to TRBJ2-5; the match to TRBD1 covers 9 bases. In DNA, the CDR3 is TGTGCCAGCAGTCAACAGGGGGCAGGGCAAGAGACCCAGTACTTC. Protein: CASSQQGAGQETQYF.